A selection of T cell receptor beta chains follows, all from one sample in a study of pediatric ulcerative colitis. Sequenced by immunoSEQ multiplex PCR; TCRdb stores in-frame clones only, minus some. This table holds approximately 40,000 clones, roughly four fifths found once. The sample comprised gut tissue. Receptor source: a boy between 5 and 17 years old with severe ulcerative colitis. Each CDR3 is given with its conserved first and last residue. D genes are given only for firm matches. Clone sizes are given selectively: once, few, many, or a class where the clone is expanded.

D	V	length	J	size	CDR3	DNA
.	TRBV10-1	12	TRBJ2-5	.	CASSESGETQYF	TGCGCCAGCAGTGAGTCGGGGGAGACCCAGTACTTC
.	TRBV6-5	11	TRBJ1-2	.	CASRGLYGYTF	TGTGCCAGCAGAGGTCTCTATGGCTACACCTTC
.	TRBV21-1	18	TRBJ2-7	.	CASSSGETVSQSSYEQYF	TGTGCCAGCAGCAGCGGTGAGACAGTCTCACAGAGCTCCTACGAGCAGTACTTC
.	TRBV4-2	15	TRBJ2-7	.	CASSPHGGGPYEQYF	TGTGCCAGCAGCCCCCATGGGGGGGGGCCCTACGAGCAGTACTTC
.	TRBV9	15	TRBJ2-7	.	CASSVAAGGPYEQYF	TGTGCCAGCAGCGTAGCGGCAGGGGGGCCCTACGAGCAGTACTTC
.	TRBV5-5	15	TRBJ1-3	medium-sized	CASSYQGIGGNTIYF	TGTGCCAGCAGCTATCAGGGAATCGGTGGAAACACCATATATTTT
.	TRBV19	14	TRBJ1-4	.	CASSLETVNEKLFF	TGTGCCAGTAGTCTAGAGACAGTTAATGAAAAACTGTTTTTT
.	TRBV5-6	14	TRBJ1-5	.	CASSLGGSGQPQHF	TGTGCCAGCAGCTTGGGGGGTTCGGGTCAGCCCCAGCATTTT
TRBD1	TRBV19	17	TRBJ1-2	.	CASSFGTGALNDYGYTF	TGTGCCAGTAGTTTCGGGACAGGAGCCCTCAATGACTATGGCTACACCTTC
TRBD1	TRBV5-1	15	TRBJ2-3	.	CASSWDRASTDTQYF	TGCGCCAGCAGTTGGGACAGGGCGAGCACAGATACGCAGTATTTT
.	TRBV7-2	14	TRBJ2-1	.	CASSLLGGDNEQFF	TGTGCCAGCAGCTTATTGGGGGGAGACAATGAGCAGTTCTTC
TRBD2	TRBV7-3	15	TRBJ2-3	.	CASGLAGGGTDTQYF	TGTGCCAGCGGCCTAGCGGGGGGCGGCACAGATACGCAGTATTTT
.	TRBV6-6	15	TRBJ2-7	.	CASRTRAGEGYEQYF	TGTGCCAGCAGGACCCGTGCAGGGGAAGGCTACGAGCAGTACTTC
TRBD1	TRBV15	15	TRBJ1-6	.	CATSTRTGYNSPLHF	TGTGCCACCAGCACCCGGACAGGTTATAATTCACCCCTCCACTTT
TRBD1	TRBV5-1	18	TRBJ1-4	.	CASSLGWTGGATNEKLFF	TGCGCCAGCAGCTTGGGATGGACAGGTGGGGCAACTAATGAAAAACTGTTTTTT
TRBD1	TRBV18	13	TRBJ2-7	.	CASSSTGVYEQYF	TGTGCCAGCTCATCCACAGGGGTCTACGAGCAGTACTTC
.	TRBV15	12	TRBJ1-5	few	CATSRRNQPQHF	TGTGCCACCAGCAGGAGAAATCAGCCCCAGCATTTT
.	TRBV11-3	16	TRBJ2-3	.	CASSIGGGLTTDTQYF	TGTGCCAGCTCAATCGGCGGTGGGTTGACCACAGATACGCAGTATTTT
TRBD1	TRBV10-3	15	TRBJ1-2	.	CAISESGQGARGYTF	TGTGCCATCAGTGAGAGCGGACAGGGGGCGCGCGGCTACACCTTC
.	TRBV5-1	16	TRBJ2-1	.	CASSLVALTGANEQFF	TGCGCCAGCAGCTTGGTAGCCCTTACCGGCGCCAATGAGCAGTTCTTC
TRBD1	TRBV7-3	14	TRBJ1-1	.	CASSLDRVGTEAFF	TGTGCCAGCAGCTTAGACAGGGTCGGCACTGAAGCTTTCTTT
.	TRBV7-2	13	TRBJ1-5	.	CASSTYSNQPQHF	TGTGCCAGCAGCACATATAGCAATCAGCCCCAGCATTTT
.	TRBV27	16	TRBJ2-3	.	CASSWSGLSSTDTQYF	TGTGCCAGCAGTTGGTCTGGACTGTCTAGCACAGATACGCAGTATTTT
TRBD2	TRBV27	14	TRBJ2-1	.	CASRLAGAYNEQFF	TGTGCCAGCAGGTTGGCGGGGGCCTACAATGAGCAGTTCTTC
TRBD2	TRBV4-1	15	TRBJ2-7	.	CASSEVGRGRHEQYF	TGCGCCAGCAGCGAAGTGGGGCGGGGGAGGCACGAGCAGTACTTC
.	TRBV7-8	15	TRBJ1-5	.	CASSLYHRKNQPQHF	TGTGCCAGCAGCTTATACCACAGGAAAAATCAGCCCCAGCATTTT
.	TRBV7-6	13	TRBJ2-2	.	CASSETGSGELFF	TGTGCCAGCAGCGAAACAGGGTCCGGGGAGCTGTTTTTT
.	TRBV6-1	15	TRBJ2-3	.	CASSQKWGGTDTQYF	TGTGCCAGCAGTCAGAAGTGGGGGGGCACAGATACGCAGTATTTT
.	TRBV11-3	13	TRBJ2-2	.	CASSGRNTRELFF	TGTGCCAGCAGCGGAAGGAACACCAGGGAGCTGTTTTTT
.	TRBV5-5	12	TRBJ2-7	once	CASSLALGEQYF	TGTGCCAGCAGCTTGGCCCTTGGCGAGCAGTACTTC
.	TRBV7-9	14	TRBJ1-3	few	CASSLAGQGNTIYF	TGTGCCAGCAGCTTAGCCGGTCAGGGAAACACCATATATTTT
TRBD2	TRBV4-1	15	TRBJ2-5	.	CASSQRPGLVETQYF	TGCGCCAGCAGCCAACGACCGGGACTAGTAGAGACCCAGTACTTC
.	TRBV19	15	TRBJ2-3	.	CASSRQDFSTDTQYF	TGTGCCAGTAGTAGGCAGGACTTTAGCACAGATACGCAGTATTTT
.	TRBV7-8	16	TRBJ1-5	.	CASSSGQINSNQPQHF	TGTGCCAGCAGCTCGGGGCAAATTAATAGCAATCAGCCCCAGCATTTT
.	TRBV10-3	13	TRBJ2-3	.	CAISGGGTDTQYF	TGTGCCATCAGTGGGGGGGGCACAGATACGCAGTATTTT
.	TRBV7-9	13	TRBJ2-7	.	CASSFGGYSEQYF	TGTGCCAGCAGCTTCGGGGGTTACAGCGAGCAGTACTTC
.	TRBV7-3	16	TRBJ2-5	.	CASSSNHQPTQETQYF	TGTGCCAGCAGCTCAAACCACCAGCCAACCCAAGAGACCCAGTACTTC
.	TRBV25-1	14	TRBJ1-5	.	CASSEVAFSQPQHF	TGTGCCAGCAGTGAAGTAGCATTCAGCCAGCCCCAGCATTTT
.	TRBV7-6	15	TRBJ2-3	few	CASSLEVVGTDTQYF	TGTGCCAGCAGCTTAGAAGTAGTGGGCACAGATACGCAGTATTTT
.	TRBV7-3	15	TRBJ2-3	.	CASSLRGGAPDTQYF	TGTGCCAGCAGCTTAAGAGGGGGGGCCCCAGATACGCAGTATTTT
.	TRBV5-1	15	TRBJ1-2	few	CASSLAISDEYGYTF	TGCGCCAGCAGCTTGGCGATTTCGGACGAATATGGCTACACCTTC
TRBD2	TRBV29-1	14	TRBJ2-1	.	CSVEGASGLNEQFF	TGCAGCGTTGAAGGGGCTAGCGGCCTAAATGAGCAGTTCTTC
.	TRBV18	13	TRBJ1-2	few	CASSPEQPGGYTF	TGTGCCAGCTCACCAGAACAGCCGGGCGGCTACACCTTC
.	TRBV19	15	TRBJ2-2	.	CASSKGGQGTGELFF	TGTGCCAGTAGTAAGGGGGGACAAGGCACCGGGGAGCTGTTTTTT
.	TRBV7-8	15	TRBJ2-6	.	CASSFTRSGANVLTF	TGTGCCAGCAGCTTTACCCGTTCTGGGGCCAACGTCCTGACTTTC